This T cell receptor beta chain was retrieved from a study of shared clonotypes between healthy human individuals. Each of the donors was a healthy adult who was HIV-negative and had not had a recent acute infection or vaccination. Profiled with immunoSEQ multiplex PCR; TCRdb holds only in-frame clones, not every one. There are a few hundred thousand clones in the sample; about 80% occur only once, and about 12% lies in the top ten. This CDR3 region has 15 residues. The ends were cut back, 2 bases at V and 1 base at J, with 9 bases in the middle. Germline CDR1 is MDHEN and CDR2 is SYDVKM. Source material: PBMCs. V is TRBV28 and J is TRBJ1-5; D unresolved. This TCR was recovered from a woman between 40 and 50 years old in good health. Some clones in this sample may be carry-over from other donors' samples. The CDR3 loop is CASSLLAVSNQPQHF. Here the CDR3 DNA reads TGTGCCAGCAGTTTACTGGCAGTGAGCAATCAGCCCCAGCATTTT.